This entry describes one T cell receptor beta chain. The antigen is not known. This entry belongs to a study of Graves' ophthalmopathy and Graves' hyperthyroidism. Study information: The authors collected peripheral blood at initial diagnosis, before any treatment.

Study-level results: Sensitivity of over 60% and specificity of 72% to 80% were achieved by the model that predicted ophthalmopathy progression. Ophthalmopathy cases were distinguished from stable hyperthyroidism by a 13-signature model, reaching 85% to 90% sensitivity and about 81% specificity.

Investigators amplified TCR beta CDR3 regions from RNA transcripts. The workflow started with a first-round RT-PCR run with HTBI primers and then moved on to a second-round multiplex PCR. TCRdb processed the multiplex PCR reads anew with MiXCR; each CDR3 protein has one entry. This table has about 740,000 distinct CDR3 sequences, roughly 41% appearing once. The V end lost 6 bases, the J end lost 5 bases, and 19 bases lay between the germline ends. The CDR3 has 14 residues. Germline assignment: CDR1 DFQATT and CDR2 SNEGSKA (reference sequence). This clonotype originated in an adult man with Graves' ophthalmopathy. Input material: peripheral blood. V and J are TRBV20-1 and TRBJ1-1; perhaps TRBD1 as D (5 bases). The CDR3 DNA sequence: TGCAGTGCAGCCGCCGGGGCCTTGGTGACTGAAGCTTTCTTT. Translation: CSAAAGALVTEAFF.